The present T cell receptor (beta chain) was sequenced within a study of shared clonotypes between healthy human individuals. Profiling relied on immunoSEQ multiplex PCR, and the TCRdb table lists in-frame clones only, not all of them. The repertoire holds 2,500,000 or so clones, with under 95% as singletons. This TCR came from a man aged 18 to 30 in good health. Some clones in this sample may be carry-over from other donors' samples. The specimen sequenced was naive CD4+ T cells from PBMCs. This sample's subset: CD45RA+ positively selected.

This CDR3 reads CASAPTDMNTEAFF. CDR3 DNA: TGTGCCAGCGCCCCCACGGACATGAACACTGAAGCTTTCTTT. V usage is TRBV11-2 and J usage is TRBJ1-1; tentatively, D is TRBD1 (5 bases). Germline loops: CDR1 SGHAT, CDR2 FQNNGV. This CDR3 has 14 residues. The V gene lost 8 bases and the J gene lost 0 bases, with 13 bases spanning the gap.